These 29 T cell receptor beta chains originate from one sample sequenced in a study of response to subunit inactivated influenza vaccine. TCRdb passed the RT-PCR reads through MiXCR, listing each CDR3 protein once. The table shows approximately 170,000 distinct CDR3 sequences, with roughly 12% occurring only once. These same records also appear under a second study, on T cells expressing NK-cell markers. As reported in that work: Generation of TCR beta cDNA was performed by 5'RACE template switching incorporating UMIs.

The sequenced sample was CD8+ T cells sorted from PBMCs, obtained approximately 12 days after vaccination. All receptors derive from a man aged 45-65 years who received an inactivated influenza vaccine.

V usage is TRBV29-1 and J usage is TRBJ2-1, with D perhaps TRBD1 (6 bases). Trimming removed 2 bases from V and 8 bases from J, with 16 bases in between. The germline V gene has CDR1 SQVTM and CDR2 ANQGSEA. The CDR3 is made up of 14 amino acids. The CDR3 DNA follows: TGCAGCGTTGAATGCGTAGGGGGTTGCGATGAGCAGTTCTTC. Its protein is CSVECVGGCDEQFF.

Only a few counts were recorded for this clonotype. The rearrangement joins TRBV13 to TRBJ2-1, with D possibly TRBD1 on 5 matching bases. V was shortened by 3 bases and J by 16 bases, with 19 bases between the two germline ends. Per germline, CDR1 PRHDT and CDR2 FYEKMQ (reference sequence). CDR3 length equals 13 residues. Here the CDR3 DNA reads TGTGCCAGCAGCTTGCCAGGCGAAATACAGGCCTTCTTC. This gives the protein CASSLPGEIQAFF.

This clonotype has a handful of counts. The rearrangement joins TRBV2 to TRBJ2-3; D is uncertain. The V gene's germline CDR1 is SNHLY and CDR2 FYNNEI. This CDR3 spans 15 amino acids. The V and J ends lost 3 bases and 0 bases respectively, with 10 bases between them. The CDR3 reads CASSDIDPSTDTQYF. As DNA, the CDR3 is TGTGCCAGCAGTGACATCGATCCGAGCACAGATACGCAGTATTTT.

The chain couples TRBV30 to TRBJ2-5; no reliable D call. Trimming took off 3 bases at V and 1 base at J, with 6 bases between the two ends. The V gene's germline CDR1 is GTSNPN and CDR2 SVGIG (reference sequence). The CDR3 totals 12 residues. CDR3 protein: CAWRSLQETQYF. The CDR3 DNA reads as TGTGCCTGGAGAAGCCTCCAAGAGACCCAGTACTTC.

This clonotype occurred a few times. J is TRBJ1-1 and V is TRBV29-1, with D unclear. Germline-derived CDR1 and CDR2 are SQVTM and ANQGSEA. This CDR3 region has 12 residues. Trimming took 2 bases from V and 3 from J, leaving 7 bases between them. The CDR3 DNA is TGCAGCGTTGAACTTGGGTACACTGAAGCTTTCTTT. It is translated as CSVELGYTEAFF.

This clonotype appeared a single time. One base away lies a much larger clone, so this may be a sequencing read error. This chain joins TRBV6-5 and TRBJ1-5; D is ambiguous. This CDR3 is built from 11 residues. Trimming removed 8 bases from V and 7 bases from J, with 9 bases in between. Looked up from germline, CDR1 is MNHEY and CDR2 is SVGAGI. The CDR3 sequence: CASGVKQPQHF. CDR3 DNA sequence: TGTGCCAGCGGGGTCAAGCAGCCCCAGCATTTT.

The chain combines TRBV5-8 with TRBJ2-5; D is ambiguous. The CDR3 consists of 14 residues. V was trimmed by 0 bases and J by 3 bases, leaving 9 bases between them. CDR1 is SGHTS and CDR2 is YDEGEE in the germline V gene. CDR3 residues: CASSLEGREETQYF. DNA for the CDR3: TGTGCCAGCAGCTTGGAGGGAAGAGAAGAGACCCAGTACTTC.

This clonotype was seen more than once but under ten times. V is TRBV28 and J is TRBJ2-1; 9 bases line up with TRBD2. Germline CDR1 is MDHEN and CDR2 is SYDVKM. The J segment lost 5 bases and the V segment lost 3 bases, leaving 8 bases of the junction unmatched. The CDR3 has 16 residues. The DNA for the CDR3 is TGTGCCAGCAGTTTTATCTGGCGGGAGGGACACAATGAGCAGTTCTTC. Protein: CASSFIWREGHNEQFF. The full variable domain, rest sourced from reference TRBV28 and TRBJ2-1, is DVKVTQSSRYLVKRTGEKVFLECVQDMDHENMFWYRQDPGLGLRLIYFSYDVKMKEKGDIPEGYSVSREKKERFSLILESASTNQTSMYLCASSFIWREGHNEQFFGPGTRLTVL.

This clonotype has a handful of counts. DNA for the CDR3: TGTGCCAGCAGCCTAGCAGTAACGGGGAACTATGGCTACACCTTC. It is translated as CASSLAVTGNYGYTF. The chain employs TRBV9 and TRBJ1-2; the D is unclear. V lost 4 bases to trimming and J lost 2 bases, with 15 bases between them. This CDR3 contains 15 residues. Germline values: CDR1 SGDLS, CDR2 YYNGEE.

This clonotype appeared a few times. This rearrangement joins TRBV5-5 to TRBJ2-2; D gene unclear. The ends were cut back, 4 bases at V and 4 bases at J, with 11 bases in the middle. CDR1 SGHKS and CDR2 YYEKEE come from the germline V gene (reference sequence). The CDR3 length is 14 residues. CDR3 protein: CASSLTGSTGELFF. The DNA for the CDR3 is TGTGCCAGCAGCCTGACGGGTAGCACCGGGGAGCTGTTTTTT. Full variable domain (outside the CDR3, taken from reference TRBV5-5 and TRBJ2-2): DAGVTQSPTHLIKTRGQQVTLRCSPISGHKSVSWYQQVLGQGPQFIFQYYEKEERGRGNFPDRFSARQFPNYSSELNVNALLLGDSALYLCASSLTGSTGELFFGEGSRLTVL.

The CDR3 sequence is CASSHDGRWNEQYF. In DNA, the CDR3 is TGTGCCAGCAGCCATGACGGTCGGTGGAACGAGCAGTACTTC. This chain joins TRBV6-2 or TRBV6-3 and TRBJ2-7; no reliable D call. Trimming stripped 6 bases from V and 5 bases from J, with 17 bases between. Germline CDR1 and CDR2: MNHEY and SVGEGT. CDR3 size: 14 residues.

This clonotype was detected many times. This chain connects TRBV12-5 to TRBJ2-2, with 10 bases lining up with TRBD1. This CDR3 is built from 16 residues. The germline CDR1 and CDR2 sequences are LGHNT and FRNRAP. J gave up 3 bases and V 3 bases, and 4 bases lay outside the gene matches. The CDR3 loop reads CASGLPGTGDTGELFF. Here the CDR3 DNA reads TGTGCTAGTGGTTTACCCGGGACAGGGGACACCGGGGAGCTGTTTTTT.

This chain links TRBV7-2 with TRBJ2-5, with D maybe TRBD2 (7 bases). The CDR3 spans 15 residues. Looked up from germline, CDR1 is SGHTA and CDR2 is FQGNSA. The germline V and J ends were trimmed by 1 base and 4 bases, with 13 bases remaining between them. The CDR3 loop is CASSLGGGRVETQYF. The CDR3 bases are TGTGCCAGCAGCTTAGGGGGGGGGCGCGTAGAGACCCAGTACTTC.

The rearrangement joins TRBV7-9 to TRBJ2-3, with 9 bases lining up with TRBD2. The CDR3 length is 16 residues. Per the germline V gene, CDR1 is SEHNR and CDR2 is FQNEAQ (reference sequence). Trimming at V came to 5 bases and at J to 3 bases, leaving 9 bases not matched to a gene. The CDR3 coding sequence is TGTGCCAGCAGCCTAGGGCGGACTAGCGAGACAGATACGCAGTATTTT. Protein sequence: CASSLGRTSETDTQYF.

There are a few counts of this clonotype. J is TRBJ2-1 and V is TRBV3-1; D is undetermined. V was pared by 0 bases and J by 3 bases, with 9 bases between. CDR3 length: 15 residues. Germline CDR1 and CDR2: LGHDT and YNNKEL (reference sequence). The CDR3: CASSQDTAYYNEQFF. Here the CDR3 DNA reads TGTGCCAGCAGCCAAGACACAGCTTACTACAATGAGCAGTTCTTC.

In its sample, this clonotype was seen a few times. The chain uses TRBV15 and TRBJ2-5; 8 bases fit TRBD2. CDR3 length: 14 residues. Germline lookup yields CDR1 LNHNV and CDR2 YYDKDF (reference sequence). With V trimmed by 4 bases and J by 4 bases, 5 bases remained unmatched. The CDR3 region is CATSNGGASETQYF. CDR3 in DNA: TGTGCCACCAGCAACGGGGGGGCCTCAGAGACCCAGTACTTC.

This clonotype occurred a few times. The V gene is TRBV6-2 or TRBV6-3, the J gene TRBJ1-2; D is undetermined. V lost 2 bases to trimming and J lost 4 bases, with 8 bases between them. This CDR3 has 13 residues. Germline V CDR1 and CDR2: MNHEY, SVGEGT. DNA of the CDR3: TGTGCCAGCAGTTACGCTACGGGCTATGGCTACACCTTC. It codes for CASSYATGYGYTF.

The chain links TRBV7-3 to TRBJ1-2; the match to TRBD1 covers 10 bases. Germline V lookup: CDR1 SGHTA, CDR2 FQGTGA. J gave up 4 bases and V 5 bases, and 7 bases lay outside the gene matches. This CDR3 is 15 amino acids long. The CDR3 DNA follows: TGTGCCAGCAGCCCGTCAGGGACAGGGGTCTATGGCTACACCTTC. Its protein product is CASSPSGTGVYGYTF.

The rearrangement joins TRBV2 to TRBJ2-1, with D perhaps matching TRBD1 or TRBD2 (5 bases each). In germline, CDR1 is SNHLY, CDR2 FYNNEI. The germline V and J ends were trimmed by 6 bases and 0 bases, with 12 bases remaining between them. There are 15 residues in the CDR3. CDR3: CASRTGASSYNEQFF. Written as DNA, the CDR3 is TGTGCCAGCAGGACCGGGGCGAGCTCCTACAATGAGCAGTTCTTC.

This clonotype was found a few times. The CDR3 DNA reads as TGTGCCAGCAGTGACCCAGACAGGGGGCGGGCGCGTTCAGAAGAGACCCAGTACTTC. Translated, it gives CASSDPDRGRARSEETQYF. This chain joins TRBV25-1 and TRBJ2-5; 10 bases map to TRBD1. Germline CDR1 is MGHDK and CDR2 is SYGVNS. After removal of 3 bases from V and 3 bases from J, the junction contained 16 bases not matched to a gene. The CDR3 covers 19 residues.

This clonotype was detected only a few times. The chain combines TRBV7-2 with TRBJ2-7; TRBD2 might be the D (6 bases). The CDR3 sequence is 15 residues long. Looked up from germline, CDR1 is SGHTA and CDR2 is FQGNSA. V was shortened by 0 bases and J by 3 bases, with 12 bases between the two germline ends. CDR3 bases: TGTGCCAGCAGCTTAGCGAAGACTAGTTTCTACGAGCAGTACTTC. It yields the protein CASSLAKTSFYEQYF.

This chain uses TRBV15 with TRBJ1-5; the D gene is possibly TRBD1 (5 bases). Germline V gene lookup returns CDR1 LNHNV and CDR2 YYDKDF (reference sequence). V lost 1 base to trimming and J lost 6 bases, with 13 bases between them. The CDR3 extends over 15 amino acids. The CDR3 region is CATSRVGQGSQPQHF. The CDR3, as DNA: TGTGCCACCAGCAGAGTCGGGCAGGGCTCTCAGCCCCAGCATTTT.

V usage is TRBV14 and J usage is TRBJ2-2, with unresolved D. CDR1 is SGHDN, CDR2 FVKESK, per germline. V lost 2 bases to trimming and J lost 8 bases, with 3 bases between them. The CDR3 is 11 residues long. The CDR3 DNA follows: TGTGCCAGCAGCCAATTTGGGGAGCTGTTTTTT. Residues: CASSQFGELFF.

This clonotype turned up a few times. This rearrangement joins TRBV10-1 to TRBJ2-1; D possibly uses TRBD1 or TRBD2 (5 bases each). This CDR3 has 12 residues. Trimming pared 1 base from V and 7 bases from J, leaving 5 bases between. Germline loops: CDR1 WNHNN, CDR2 SYGVQD (reference sequence). The CDR3 is CASSEWGNEQFF. CDR3 bases: TGCGCCAGCAGTGAGTGGGGGAATGAGCAGTTCTTC.

Only a few counts were recorded for this clonotype. The chain joins TRBV6-2 or TRBV6-3 to TRBJ2-2; a possible D gene is TRBD1 (5 bases). The germline CDR1 and CDR2 sequences are MNHEY and SVGEGT. Trimming removed 6 bases at V and 3 bases at J, with 11 bases between. The CDR3 contains 14 residues. The CDR3 coding sequence is TGTGCCAGCAGATCTCAAGGGGACACCGGGGAGCTGTTTTTT. This gives the protein CASRSQGDTGELFF.

A few counts support this clonotype. The rearrangement uses TRBV9 and TRBJ2-2, with D tentatively TRBD1 or TRBD2 (6 bases each). Looked up from germline, CDR1 is SGDLS and CDR2 is YYNGEE. The length of the CDR3 is 14 residues. V gave up 4 bases and J gave up 7 bases, with 14 bases separating them. CDR3: CASSPAGGNGELFF. CDR3 DNA: TGTGCCAGCAGCCCCGCCGGGGGCAACGGGGAGCTGTTTTTT.

This clonotype was found a few times. V gene TRBV28 combines with J gene TRBJ2-3; 7 positions match TRBD2. With V trimmed by 1 base and J by 7 bases, 8 bases remained unmatched. The CDR3 is 15 residues long. CDR1 and CDR2 from the germline V gene are MDHEN and SYDVKM. The chain's CDR3 is CASSLYVGGPNTQYF. The DNA for the CDR3 is TGTGCCAGCAGTTTATACGTGGGAGGGCCGAATACGCAGTATTTT.

This clonotype was seen more than once but under ten times. The genes are TRBV6-5 and TRBJ2-5, with 11 bases fitting TRBD2. Germline CDR1 MNHEY, CDR2 SVGAGI. Unmatched junction bases numbered 3, after V lost 2 bases and J lost 4 bases. The CDR3 totals 15 residues. The CDR3: CASSYELAGAETQYF. The CDR3 nucleotides are TGTGCCAGCAGTTACGAACTAGCGGGAGCAGAGACCCAGTACTTC.

This clonotype was seen ten or more times. The CDR3 DNA reads as TGTGCCAGCAGCCCCGGGGCAAAGGTCTACGAGCAGTACTTC. Translating gives CASSPGAKVYEQYF. This sequence joins TRBV7-6 and TRBJ2-7; D assignment may be TRBD1 or TRBD2 (5 bases each). V was clipped by 5 bases and J by 3 bases, with 14 bases between them. The germline gives CDR1 SGHVS, CDR2 FNYEAQ. This CDR3 region has 14 residues.